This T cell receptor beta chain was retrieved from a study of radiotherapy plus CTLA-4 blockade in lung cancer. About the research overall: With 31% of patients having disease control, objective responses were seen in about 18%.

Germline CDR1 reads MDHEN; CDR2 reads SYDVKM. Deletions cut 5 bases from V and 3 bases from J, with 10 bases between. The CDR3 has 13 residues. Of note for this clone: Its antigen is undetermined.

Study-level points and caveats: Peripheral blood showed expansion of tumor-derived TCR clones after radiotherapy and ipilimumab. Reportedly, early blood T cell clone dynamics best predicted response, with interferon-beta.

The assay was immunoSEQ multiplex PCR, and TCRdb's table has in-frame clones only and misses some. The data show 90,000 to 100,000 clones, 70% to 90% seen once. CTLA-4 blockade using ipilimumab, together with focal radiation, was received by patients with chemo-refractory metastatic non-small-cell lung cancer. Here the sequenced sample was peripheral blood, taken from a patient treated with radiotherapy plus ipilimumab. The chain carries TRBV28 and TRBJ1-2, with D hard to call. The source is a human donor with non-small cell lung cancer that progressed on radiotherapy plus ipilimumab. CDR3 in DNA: TGTGCCAGCAGTCCACTCGATCACTATGGCTACACCTTC. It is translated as CASSPLDHYGYTF.